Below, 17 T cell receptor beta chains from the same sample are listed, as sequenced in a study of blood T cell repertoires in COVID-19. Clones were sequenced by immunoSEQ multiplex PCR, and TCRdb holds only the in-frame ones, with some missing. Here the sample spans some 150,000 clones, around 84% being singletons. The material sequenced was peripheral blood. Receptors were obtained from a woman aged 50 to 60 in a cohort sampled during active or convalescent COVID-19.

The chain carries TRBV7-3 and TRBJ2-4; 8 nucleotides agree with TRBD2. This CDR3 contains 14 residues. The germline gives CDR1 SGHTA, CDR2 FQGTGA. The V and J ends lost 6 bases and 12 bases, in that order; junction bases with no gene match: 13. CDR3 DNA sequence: TGTGCCAGCAGTAGTTTGGCGGGGGGCGAACCTCAGTACTTC. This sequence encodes CASSSLAGGEPQYF.

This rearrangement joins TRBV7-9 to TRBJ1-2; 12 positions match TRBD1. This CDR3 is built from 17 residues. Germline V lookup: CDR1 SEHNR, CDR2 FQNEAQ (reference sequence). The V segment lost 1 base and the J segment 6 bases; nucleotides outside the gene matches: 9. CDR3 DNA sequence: TGTGCCAGCAGCTTAGGAGCCGGGACAGGGGGCGCCGATGGCTACACCTTC. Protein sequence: CASSLGAGTGGADGYTF.

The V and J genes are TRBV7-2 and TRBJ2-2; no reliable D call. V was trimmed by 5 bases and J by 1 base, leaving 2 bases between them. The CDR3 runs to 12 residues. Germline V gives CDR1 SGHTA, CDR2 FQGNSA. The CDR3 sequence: CASSRNTGELFF. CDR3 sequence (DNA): TGTGCCAGCAGCCGGAACACCGGGGAGCTGTTTTTT.

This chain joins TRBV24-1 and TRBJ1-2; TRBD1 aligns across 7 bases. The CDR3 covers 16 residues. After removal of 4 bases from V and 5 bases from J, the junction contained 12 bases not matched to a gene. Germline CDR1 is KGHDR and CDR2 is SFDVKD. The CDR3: CATSDRSTGTGYGYTF. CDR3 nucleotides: TGTGCCACCAGTGACCGCTCGACAGGGACGGGGTATGGCTACACCTTC.

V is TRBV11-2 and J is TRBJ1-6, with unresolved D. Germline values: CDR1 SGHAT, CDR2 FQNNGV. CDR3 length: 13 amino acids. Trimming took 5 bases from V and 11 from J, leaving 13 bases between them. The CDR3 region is CASSDSFEPPLHF. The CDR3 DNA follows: TGTGCCAGCAGCGATAGTTTCGAGCCACCCCTCCACTTT.

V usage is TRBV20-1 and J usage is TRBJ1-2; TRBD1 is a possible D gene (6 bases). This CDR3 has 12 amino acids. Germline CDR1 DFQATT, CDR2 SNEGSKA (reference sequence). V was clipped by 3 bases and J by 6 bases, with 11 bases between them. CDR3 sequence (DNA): TGCAGTGCTAGTCCAGGGGCGGATGGCTACACCTTC. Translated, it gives CSASPGADGYTF.

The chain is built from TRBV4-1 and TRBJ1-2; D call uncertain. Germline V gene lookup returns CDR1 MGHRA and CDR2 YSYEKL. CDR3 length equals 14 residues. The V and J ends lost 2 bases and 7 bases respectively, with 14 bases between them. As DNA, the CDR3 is TGCGCCAGCAGCCAAACTTTCCAGGTGCGTGGCTACACCTTC. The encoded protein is CASSQTFQVRGYTF.

The CDR3: CASSIFRNEQFF. CDR3 coding DNA: TGTGCCAGCAGTATCTTCCGCAATGAGCAGTTCTTC. The chain joins TRBV12-3 or TRBV12-4 to TRBJ2-1; no clear D gene. Trimming took off 5 bases at V and 6 bases at J, with 8 bases between the two ends. This CDR3 is built from 12 residues.

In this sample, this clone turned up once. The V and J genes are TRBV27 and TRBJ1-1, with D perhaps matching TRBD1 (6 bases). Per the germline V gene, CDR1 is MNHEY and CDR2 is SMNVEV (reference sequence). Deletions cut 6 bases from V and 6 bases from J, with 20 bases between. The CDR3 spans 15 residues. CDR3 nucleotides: TGTGCCAGCAGCCGCTCGGACAGACGAGGGGCTGAAGCTTTCTTT. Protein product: CASSRSDRRGAEAFF.

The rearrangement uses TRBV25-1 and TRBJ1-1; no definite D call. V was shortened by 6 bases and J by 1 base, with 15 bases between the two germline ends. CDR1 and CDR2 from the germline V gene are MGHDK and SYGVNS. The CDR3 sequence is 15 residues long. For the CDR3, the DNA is TGTGCCAGCAGCCGACAAGACCGGGGGAACACTGAAGCTTTCTTT. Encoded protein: CASSRQDRGNTEAFF.

The CDR3, as DNA: TGTGCCAGCAGCGACCCAGGGGACACCGGGGAGCTGTTTTTT. The encoded protein is CASSDPGDTGELFF. V gene TRBV7-3 combines with J gene TRBJ2-2; maybe TRBD1 (6 bases). This CDR3 has 14 residues. Germline V lookup: CDR1 SGHTA, CDR2 FQGTGA. V dropped 5 bases and J dropped 3 bases, with 10 bases sitting between them. Together with reference TRBV7-3 and TRBJ2-2, the CDR3 gives the full variable domain: GAGVSQTPSNKVTEKGKYVELRCDPISGHTALYWYRQSLGQGPEFLIYFQGTGAADDSGLPNDRFFAVRPEGSVSTLKIQRTERGDSAVYLCASSDPGDTGELFFGEGSRLTVL.

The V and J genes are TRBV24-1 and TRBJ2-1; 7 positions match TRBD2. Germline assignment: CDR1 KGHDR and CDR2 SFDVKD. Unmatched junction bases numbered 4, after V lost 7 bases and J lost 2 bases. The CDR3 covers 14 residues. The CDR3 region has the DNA TGTGCCACCAGGAGTAGCGGGCCCTACAATGAGCAGTTCTTC. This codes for CATRSSGPYNEQFF.

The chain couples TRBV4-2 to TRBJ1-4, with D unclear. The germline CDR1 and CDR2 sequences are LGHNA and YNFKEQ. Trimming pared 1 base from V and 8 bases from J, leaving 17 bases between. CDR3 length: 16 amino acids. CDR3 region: CASSQGRTPPGEKLFF. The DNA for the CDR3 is TGTGCCAGCAGCCAAGGCCGAACACCCCCCGGGGAAAAACTGTTTTTT.

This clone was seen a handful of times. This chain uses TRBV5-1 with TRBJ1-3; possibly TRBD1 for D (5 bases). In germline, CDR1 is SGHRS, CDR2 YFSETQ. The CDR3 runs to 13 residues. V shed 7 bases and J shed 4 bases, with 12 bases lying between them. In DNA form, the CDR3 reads TGCGCCAGCGGCGGGACGGGCGGAAACACCATATATTTT. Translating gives CASGGTGGNTIYF.

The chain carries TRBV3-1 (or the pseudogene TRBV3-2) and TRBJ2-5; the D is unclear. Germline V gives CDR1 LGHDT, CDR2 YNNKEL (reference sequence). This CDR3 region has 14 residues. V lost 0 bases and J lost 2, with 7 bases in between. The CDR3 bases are TGTGCCAGCAGCCAAGATATGGCTCAAGAGACCCAGTACTTC. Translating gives CASSQDMAQETQYF.

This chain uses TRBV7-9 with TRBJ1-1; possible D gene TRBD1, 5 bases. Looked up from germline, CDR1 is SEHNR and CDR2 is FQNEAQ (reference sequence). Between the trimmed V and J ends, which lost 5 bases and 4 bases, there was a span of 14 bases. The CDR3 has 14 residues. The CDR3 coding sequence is TGTGCCAGCAGCCCGTACCGACAGACCACTGAAGCTTTCTTT. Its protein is CASSPYRQTTEAFF.

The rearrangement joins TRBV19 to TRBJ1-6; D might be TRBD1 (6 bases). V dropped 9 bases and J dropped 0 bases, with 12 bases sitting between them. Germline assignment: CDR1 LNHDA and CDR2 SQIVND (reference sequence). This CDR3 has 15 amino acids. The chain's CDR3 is CASTDRDSYNSPLHF. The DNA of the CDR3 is TGTGCCAGCACGGACAGAGACTCCTATAATTCACCCCTCCACTTT.